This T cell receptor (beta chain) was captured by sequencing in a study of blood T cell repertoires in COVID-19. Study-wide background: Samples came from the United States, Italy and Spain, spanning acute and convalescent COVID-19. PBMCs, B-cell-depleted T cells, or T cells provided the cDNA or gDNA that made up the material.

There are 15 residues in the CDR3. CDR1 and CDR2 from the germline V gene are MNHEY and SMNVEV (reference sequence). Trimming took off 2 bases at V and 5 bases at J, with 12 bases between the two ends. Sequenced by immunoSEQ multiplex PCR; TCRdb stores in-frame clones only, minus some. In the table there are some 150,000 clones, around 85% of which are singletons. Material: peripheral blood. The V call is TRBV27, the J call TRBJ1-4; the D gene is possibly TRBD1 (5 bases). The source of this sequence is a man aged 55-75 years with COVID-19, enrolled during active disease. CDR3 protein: CASSLIGGPNEKLFF. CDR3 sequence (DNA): TGTGCCAGCAGTTTAATCGGGGGTCCGAATGAAAAACTGTTTTTT.